The 18 T cell receptor beta chains given below trace back to one sample, sequenced in a study of T cells in Graves' hyperthyroidism and ophthalmopathy. RNA transcripts served as the template for amplifying TCR beta CDR3 regions. The TCR CDR3 was amplified in a first-round RT-PCR using the HTBI primer set. TCRdb ran MiXCR on the multiplex PCR reads and lists one entry per CDR3 protein. Here the sample spans 500,000 to 750,000 distinct CDR3 sequences, roughly 46% being singletons. The material sequenced was peripheral blood or thyroid tissue (not recorded which). All receptors derive from a woman aged 18-29 years with Graves' hyperthyroidism.

This clonotype was seen many times. The chain is built from TRBV19 and TRBJ1-2; a weak D match, TRBD1 (6 bases). Trimming removed 1 base at V and 8 bases at J, with 17 bases between. The CDR3 is made up of 15 amino acids. Germline assignment: CDR1 LNHDA and CDR2 SQIVND (reference sequence). The CDR3 is CASSIGGTIYRGYTF. CDR3 sequence (DNA): TGTGCCAGTAGTATAGGGGGGACAATATATCGCGGCTACACCTTC.

In this sample, this clonotype turned up many times. The chain combines TRBV4-3 with TRBJ2-7; no definite D call. Germline values: CDR1 LGHNA, CDR2 YSLEER. V was pared by 4 bases and J by 2 bases, with 15 bases between. The CDR3 length is 15 residues. The CDR3: CASSLWSGVPYEQYF. CDR3 bases: TGCGCCAGCAGCCTATGGTCTGGGGTTCCCTACGAGCAGTACTTC.

Worth noting for this clonotype: The junction and the germline gene differ at one end; a read error may be behind it. The V call is TRBV10-3, the J call TRBJ1-2, with 9 bases aligning to TRBD1. Germline V CDR1 and CDR2: ENHRY, SYGVKD. The CDR3 runs 16 residues. CDR3 region: CASSEVRDRATYGYTF. In DNA, the CDR3 is TGTGCCAGCAGTGAAGTCCGGGACAGGGCCACCTATGGCTACACCTTC.

This chain uses TRBV10-3 with TRBJ2-7; possible D gene TRBD2, 5 bases. Per the germline V gene, CDR1 is ENHRY and CDR2 is SYGVKD. The ends were cut back, 10 bases at V and 6 bases at J, with 22 bases in the middle. The CDR3 loop spans 14 amino acids. The CDR3: CASKAGERLLEQYF. In nucleotides, the CDR3 is TGTGCCAGCAAGGCTGGGGAGAGGCTGCTCGAGCAGTACTTC.

In its sample, this clonotype was seen many times. V and J are TRBV6-5 and TRBJ2-5, with D possibly matching TRBD2 (6 bases). Deletions cut 6 bases from V and 5 bases from J, with 19 bases between. Germline loops: CDR1 MNHEY, CDR2 SVGAGI. This CDR3 is 15 amino acids long. CDR3 region: CASRPGLKRGETQYF. CDR3 DNA: TGTGCCAGCAGACCGGGACTTAAACGTGGGGAGACCCAGTACTTC.

This rearrangement joins TRBV5-8 to TRBJ1-2; D might be TRBD1 (5 bases). Germline V gene lookup returns CDR1 SGHTS and CDR2 YDEGEE. CDR3 length: 14 residues. Trimming removed 4 bases at V and 2 bases at J, with 12 bases between. The CDR3 sequence: CASSPGLRNYGYTF. In DNA, the CDR3 is TGTGCCAGCAGCCCGGGACTCCGAAACTATGGCTACACCTTC. Full variable domain (remainder filled in from reference TRBV5-8 and TRBJ1-2): EAGVTQSPTHLIKTRGQQATLRCSPISGHTSVYWYQQALGLGLQFLLWYDEGEERNRGNFPPRFSGRQFPNYSSELNVNALELEDSALYLCASSPGLRNYGYTFGSGTRLTVV.

The sample holds many counts of this clonotype. DNA of the CDR3: TGTGCCAGCAGCTTTGGCTTTGGGAATTCACCCCTCCACTTT. Its translation: CASSFGFGNSPLHF. V is TRBV11-3 and J is TRBJ1-6, with D hard to call. This CDR3 region has 14 residues. Trimming pared 3 bases from V and 7 bases from J, leaving 10 bases between. Germline CDR1 reads SGHNT; CDR2 reads YENEEA.

The chain has TRBV2 and TRBJ2-5; 8 nucleotides agree with TRBD2. The germline V gene has CDR1 SNHLY and CDR2 FYNNEI. The CDR3 runs to 14 residues. After removal of 8 bases from V and 4 bases from J, the junction contained 9 bases not matched to a gene. In nucleotides, the CDR3 is TGTGCCAGCGTCACCGGGAGGGCCGGAGAGACCCAGTACTTC. It encodes CASVTGRAGETQYF.

This clonotype turned up a few times. The rearrangement links TRBV6-5 to TRBJ1-5, with D perhaps TRBD1 (5 bases). V lost 8 bases, J lost 6 bases, and 14 bases lay in between. CDR1 MNHEY and CDR2 SVGAGI come from the germline V gene. CDR3 length: 13 residues. Here the CDR3 DNA reads TGTGCCAGCGGCGGCGGGAGGGGTCAGCCCCAGCATTTT. It codes for CASGGGRGQPQHF.

This clonotype was picked up many times. The gene calls are TRBV7-8 and TRBJ2-7; D gene uncertain. Trimming left V 5 bases short and J 6 bases short, with 11 bases between. Germline-derived CDR1 and CDR2 are SGHVS and FQNEAQ. There are 12 residues in the CDR3. The DNA of the CDR3 is TGTGCCAGCAGCCCTGACCGTGGCGAGCAGTACTTC. Protein product: CASSPDRGEQYF.

The CDR3 protein is CSVELPYGLRDTEAFF. The CDR3 coding sequence is TGCAGCGTTGAATTACCCTACGGGCTCCGGGACACTGAAGCTTTCTTT. The V gene is TRBV29-1, the J gene TRBJ1-1; D call uncertain. V was cut by 2 bases and J by 3 bases, with 19 bases left in between. There are 16 residues in the CDR3. Germline CDR1 is SQVTM and CDR2 is ANQGSEA.

In this sample, this clonotype turned up once. The chain couples TRBV7-3 to TRBJ1-4; D is possibly TRBD1 (6 bases). The CDR3 loop spans 13 amino acids. V lost 4 bases, J lost 8 bases, and 11 bases lay in between. Germline CDR1 SGHTA, CDR2 FQGTGA. The CDR3 region is CASSSGVEEKLFF. CDR3 in DNA: TGTGCCAGCAGCTCAGGGGTTGAAGAAAAACTGTTTTTT.

The CDR3 DNA follows: TGTGCCAGCAGCCAAGACCCGGCTAGCGGGAGCAGCGATGAGCAGTTCTTC. Protein: CASSQDPASGSSDEQFF. V and J are TRBV7-3 and TRBJ2-1; 10 bases line up with TRBD2. CDR3 size: 17 residues. Unmatched junction bases numbered 15, after V lost 5 bases and J lost 8 bases. From germline, CDR1 is SGHTA and CDR2 FQGTGA.

In the case of this clonotype: Possible read error: a much larger clone is one base away. The genes are TRBV11-2 and TRBJ2-2; 7 bases are shared with TRBD1. V gave up 4 bases and J gave up 5 bases; unmatched junction bases: 4. CDR1 is SGHAT and CDR2 is FQNNGV in the germline V gene. This CDR3 has 14 residues. The CDR3 sequence: CASSSTTGTGELFF. The CDR3 nucleotides are TGTGCCAGCAGCTCAACGACAGGGACCGGGGAGCTGTTTTTT.

In its sample, this clonotype was seen once. This sequence may be a read error, since a much larger clone differs from it by one base. This chain connects TRBV18 to TRBJ1-2; D perhaps matches TRBD1 (6 bases). This CDR3 is 15 amino acids long. Germline V gene sequence: CDR1 KGHSH, CDR2 LQKENI. This chain's CDR3 is CTSSPTQQGNYGYTF. The CDR3 coding sequence is TGTACCAGCTCACCAACTCAACAGGGTAACTATGGCTACACCTTC.

This clonotype appeared many times. The J gene is TRBJ2-7, the V gene TRBV7-9; D gene unclear. This CDR3 comprises 13 residues. The V end was cut by 5 bases, the J end by 2 bases, with 10 bases between. Germline-derived CDR1 and CDR2 are SEHNR and FQNEAQ (reference sequence). CDR3 nucleotides: TGTGCCAGCAGCCCCCCGGGCCCCTACGAGCAGTACTTC. Protein product: CASSPPGPYEQYF.

The V call is TRBV20-1, the J call TRBJ2-2; 8 bases are a match to TRBD1. The CDR3 contains 14 residues. J was trimmed by 2 bases and V by 8 bases; bases with no gene match: 7. Germline V lookup: CDR1 DFQATT, CDR2 SNEGSKA (reference sequence). CDR3 coding DNA: TGCAGTTCGGACAGGGCGCTTAACACCGGGGAGCTGTTTTTT. Translating gives CSSDRALNTGELFF.

There are many counts of this clonotype. The chain combines TRBV20-1 with TRBJ2-7; D gene ambiguous. This CDR3 comprises 11 residues. Trimming took 0 bases from V and 3 from J, leaving 3 bases between them. Looked up from germline, CDR1 is DFQATT and CDR2 is SNEGSKA (reference sequence). CDR3 nucleotides: TGCAGTGCTAGAGACGGCTACGAGCAGTACTTC. Its protein product is CSARDGYEQYF.